The next 30 T cell receptor beta chains were all read from a single sample in a study of blood T cell repertoires in COVID-19. Sequencing was performed with immunoSEQ multiplex PCR; in TCRdb, only in-frame clones are kept and a portion is missing. Of approximately 270,000 clones in the sample, 91% were seen once. Sequencing used PBMCs or T cells enriched from blood (not recorded which). The receptors shown here come from a man aged 40-55 years who had been exposed to COVID-19.

The CDR3 DNA sequence: TGTGCCAGCAGCAGTGGTTCTAGCCGAAGCACAGATACGCAGTATTTT. This gives the protein CASSSGSSRSTDTQYF. This chain joins TRBV7-9 and TRBJ2-3; D might be TRBD2 (5 bases). The V end lost 5 bases, the J end lost 0 bases, and 15 bases lay between the germline ends. Germline lookup yields CDR1 SEHNR and CDR2 FQNEAQ (reference sequence). The CDR3 length is 16 residues.

V usage is TRBV24-1 and J usage is TRBJ2-1; 11 positions agree with TRBD2. The CDR3 is 16 amino acids. The germline V gene has CDR1 KGHDR and CDR2 SFDVKD. Unmatched junction bases numbered 2, after V lost 4 bases and J lost 1 base. The CDR3 protein is CATSDRLAGSYNEQFF. DNA for the CDR3: TGTGCCACCAGTGACAGACTAGCGGGATCCTACAATGAGCAGTTCTTC.

V usage is TRBV5-1 and J usage is TRBJ2-7; 9 bases are a match to TRBD2. With V trimmed by 2 bases and J by 3 bases, 9 bases remained unmatched. The CDR3 loop spans 16 amino acids. Germline V CDR1 and CDR2: SGHRS, YFSETQ. The CDR3 is CASSLFAASGNYEQYF. CDR3 coding DNA: TGCGCCAGCAGCTTATTTGCGGCTAGCGGGAACTACGAGCAGTACTTC.

This clone has only one observation. The genes are TRBV4-1 and TRBJ2-7, with a weak D call TRBD2 (6 bases). V lost 1 base, J lost 0 bases, and 10 bases lay in between. Looked up from germline, CDR1 is MGHRA and CDR2 is YSYEKL. The CDR3 spans 15 residues. The CDR3 region has the DNA TGCGCCAGCAGCCAAGTAGGGAGGAGCTCCTACGAGCAGTACTTC. Residues: CASSQVGRSSYEQYF.

This chain links TRBV24-1 with TRBJ2-1, with TRBD2 matching over 7 bases. The CDR3 is made up of 16 amino acids. Germline V gene data show CDR1 as KGHDR and CDR2 as SFDVKD. V was clipped by 0 bases and J by 5 bases; unmatched bases: 6. CDR3 loop: CATSDLGLDAHNEQFF. The CDR3 nucleotides are TGTGCCACCAGTGATTTGGGACTAGACGCGCACAATGAGCAGTTCTTC.

The rearrangement links TRBV14 to TRBJ2-3, with 7 positions matching TRBD2. Germline lookup yields CDR1 SGHDN and CDR2 FVKESK. There are 18 residues in the CDR3. J lost 1 base, V lost 0 bases, and 10 bases had no gene match. The CDR3 loop is CASSQDRGSWVGTDTQYF. The CDR3 nucleotides read TGTGCCAGCAGCCAAGATCGCGGGAGTTGGGTCGGCACAGATACGCAGTATTTT.

The chain uses TRBV15 and TRBJ2-5, with D perhaps matching TRBD1 (6 bases). The V end lost 5 bases, the J end lost 0 bases, and 10 bases lay between the germline ends. The germline V gene has CDR1 LNHNV and CDR2 YYDKDF (reference sequence). The CDR3 is 14 residues long. The CDR3 is CATSGWTDQETQYF. The CDR3 DNA reads TGTGCCACCAGCGGATGGACAGACCAAGAGACCCAGTACTTC.

The chain is built from TRBV12-3 or TRBV12-4 and TRBJ1-2; D possibly corresponds to TRBD1 (6 bases). Trimming removed 2 bases from V and 8 bases from J, with 12 bases in between. This CDR3 region has 13 residues. This CDR3 reads CASSLPKGVGYTF. CDR3 nucleotide sequence: TGTGCCAGCAGTTTACCAAAGGGGGTAGGCTACACCTTC.

The chain couples TRBV7-9 to TRBJ1-4; D uncertain. The CDR3 spans 14 residues. CDR1 SEHNR and CDR2 FQNEAQ come from the germline V gene (reference sequence). The ends were cut back, 5 bases at V and 0 bases at J, with 7 bases in the middle. The CDR3 sequence is CASSPQATNEKLFF. As DNA, the CDR3 is TGTGCCAGCAGCCCACAAGCAACTAATGAAAAACTGTTTTTT. The entire variable domain, with the rest obtained from reference TRBV7-9 and TRBJ1-4, is as follows: DTGVSQNPRHKITKRGQNVTFRCDPISEHNRLYWYRQTLGQGPEFLTYFQNEAQLEKSRLLSDRFSAERPKGSFSTLEIQRTEQGDSAMYLCASSPQATNEKLFFGSGTQLSVL.

The chain couples TRBV19 to TRBJ1-6, with no clear D. Germline CDR1 reads LNHDA; CDR2 reads SQIVND (reference sequence). The CDR3 loop spans 12 amino acids. V was trimmed by 7 bases and J by 7 bases, leaving 8 bases between them. The CDR3 bases are TGTGCCAGTAATCAGGCAAATTCACCCCTCCACTTT. Its translation is CASNQANSPLHF.

The V call is TRBV30, the J call TRBJ2-3, with D perhaps matching TRBD2 (5 bases). V lost 3 bases, J lost 1 base, and 8 bases lay in between. Germline CDR1 GTSNPN, CDR2 SVGIG (reference sequence). The CDR3 length is 13 residues. In DNA form, the CDR3 reads TGTGCCTGGAGGGAGAGGGGCACAGATACGCAGTATTTT. Its translation is CAWRERGTDTQYF.

The rearrangement links TRBV19 to TRBJ1-1; D not resolved. V was trimmed by 4 bases and J by 0 bases, leaving 9 bases between them. Per germline, CDR1 LNHDA and CDR2 SQIVND (reference sequence). CDR3 length equals 14 residues. CDR3 loop: CASSKRVMNTEAFF. In DNA, the CDR3 is TGTGCCAGTAGTAAGAGGGTAATGAACACTGAAGCTTTCTTT.

This clone was counted a few times. The chain joins TRBV27 to TRBJ1-5; tentative D call: TRBD1 (5 bases). Germline V gene sequence: CDR1 MNHEY, CDR2 SMNVEV (reference sequence). V was shortened by 2 bases and J by 4 bases, with 15 bases between the two germline ends. There are 16 residues in the CDR3. The CDR3 sequence is CASSLIWGRENQPQHF. CDR3 coding DNA: TGTGCCAGCAGTTTAATATGGGGACGGGAGAATCAGCCCCAGCATTTT.

V usage is TRBV18 and J usage is TRBJ2-1, with 8 bases fitting TRBD2. With V trimmed by 0 bases and J by 6 bases, 7 bases remained unmatched. The CDR3 totals 16 residues. The V gene's germline CDR1 is KGHSH and CDR2 LQKENI. CDR3: CASSPPGLAVLNEQFF. The CDR3 DNA follows: TGTGCCAGCTCACCACCAGGACTAGCTGTTCTCAATGAGCAGTTCTTC.

This chain links TRBV11-2 with TRBJ2-5; 7 bases are a match to TRBD1. Germline lookup yields CDR1 SGHAT and CDR2 FQNNGV. Trimming removed 3 bases from V and 2 bases from J; junction bases left unmatched: 3. CDR3 size: 14 residues. In nucleotides, the CDR3 is TGTGCCAGCAGCTTCGTCAGGGGGCAAGAGACCCAGTACTTC. Translated, it gives CASSFVRGQETQYF.

V usage is TRBV19 and J usage is TRBJ1-6; D remains ambiguous. V was pared by 3 bases and J by 0 bases, with 9 bases between. The CDR3 sequence is 16 residues long. CDR1 LNHDA and CDR2 SQIVND come from the germline V gene (reference sequence). The CDR3 protein is CASSIGRSSYNSPLHF. The DNA of the CDR3 is TGTGCCAGTAGTATTGGCAGAAGCTCCTATAATTCACCCCTCCACTTT.

The rearrangement links TRBV6-2 or TRBV6-3 to TRBJ2-7, with 8 positions matching TRBD1. Unmatched junction bases numbered 8, after V lost 2 bases and J lost 2 bases. Germline values: CDR1 MNHEY, CDR2 SVGEGT. The CDR3 is made up of 16 amino acids. The CDR3 coding sequence is TGTGCCAGCAGTTACCCCTCTCGGACAGGGACCTACGAGCAGTACTTC. Residues: CASSYPSRTGTYEQYF.

In this sample, this clone turned up once. V and J are TRBV6-5 and TRBJ2-7, with 14 positions matching TRBD2. Germline V gene data show CDR1 as MNHEY and CDR2 as SVGAGI. CDR3 length: 15 amino acids. The V gene end was trimmed by 6 bases and the J gene end by 6 bases; junction bases not matched to a gene: 7. CDR3 protein: CASRKEGLAGVEQYF. The CDR3 DNA reads TGTGCCAGCAGAAAGGAGGGACTAGCGGGAGTCGAGCAGTACTTC.

The rearrangement joins TRBV11-3 to TRBJ2-7; 8 positions match TRBD1. Trimming took 3 bases from V and 4 from J; bases not matched to a gene: 8. Germline assignment: CDR1 SGHNT and CDR2 YENEEA. The CDR3 sequence is 15 residues long. CDR3 nucleotide sequence: TGTGCCAGCAGCTTTGGACAGGGAGCAGGGTACGAGCAGTACTTC. Translation: CASSFGQGAGYEQYF.

This clone was recorded once. The chain has TRBV27 and TRBJ2-7; D might be TRBD2 (5 bases). The CDR3 totals 13 residues. V was pared by 3 bases and J by 5 bases, with 11 bases between. Germline lookup yields CDR1 MNHEY and CDR2 SMNVEV (reference sequence). The CDR3 here is CASSFGGYNEQYF. DNA of the CDR3: TGTGCCAGCAGTTTTGGCGGGTATAACGAGCAGTACTTC.

In DNA form, the CDR3 reads TGTGCCAGCAGCTTAGAAGAGGGGAGACAGGTCTCCTACGAGCAGTACTTC. Translating it yields CASSLEEGRQVSYEQYF. The genes are TRBV11-3 and TRBJ2-7; possibly TRBD1 for D (6 bases). The germline V and J ends were trimmed by 0 bases and 0 bases, with 15 bases remaining between them. The CDR3 extends over 17 amino acids. The germline V gene has CDR1 SGHNT and CDR2 YENEEA.

The genes are TRBV27 and TRBJ2-7; 8 bases align to TRBD2. The germline gives CDR1 MNHEY, CDR2 SMNVEV (reference sequence). The CDR3 loop spans 16 amino acids. V shed 3 bases and J 2 bases; nucleotides not matched to a gene: 9. CDR3 sequence reads: CASSFSPIAGPYEQYF. The CDR3 DNA sequence: TGTGCCAGCAGTTTTTCCCCCATAGCGGGGCCCTACGAGCAGTACTTC.

The chain joins TRBV28 to TRBJ2-3, with 9 bases lining up with TRBD2. Germline V gene sequence: CDR1 MDHEN, CDR2 SYDVKM. Germline trimming cut 3 bases from V and 0 bases from J; bases unmatched to any gene: 10. This CDR3 region has 18 residues. The CDR3: CASSLEGGSGGSTDTQYF. The CDR3 nucleotides are TGTGCCAGCAGTTTGGAGGGTGGTAGCGGGGGTAGCACAGATACGCAGTATTTT.

The chain recombines TRBV6-5 with TRBJ2-7; weak D call: TRBD2 (6 bases). Trimming took 1 base from V and 3 from J, leaving 10 bases between them. The CDR3 runs 14 residues. Germline CDR1 and CDR2: MNHEY and SVGAGI. The DNA for the CDR3 is TGTGCCAGCAGTTACTTTCGCGGGAACTACGAGCAGTACTTC. Encoded protein: CASSYFRGNYEQYF.

The V gene is TRBV6-5, the J gene TRBJ1-3; D is unresolved. The V end lost 4 bases, the J end lost 4 bases, and 14 bases lay between the germline ends. Germline V gene lookup returns CDR1 MNHEY and CDR2 SVGAGI. The CDR3 totals 15 residues. The CDR3 nucleotides read TGTGCCAGCAGTTCCTCGATCGGTACGGGAAACACCATATATTTT. Encoded protein: CASSSSIGTGNTIYF.

With regard to this clone: Other DNA sequences within the sample encode an identical CDR3. The rearrangement links TRBV13 to TRBJ2-7; D perhaps matches TRBD1 (5 bases). Germline V gives CDR1 PRHDT, CDR2 FYEKMQ (reference sequence). There are 14 residues in the CDR3. V lost 3 bases and J lost 6, with 15 bases in between. The CDR3 spells CASSFLGLGAEQYF. Written as DNA, the CDR3 is TGTGCCAGCAGCTTCCTGGGGCTAGGAGCCGAGCAGTACTTC.

Written as DNA, the CDR3 is TGTGCCAGCAGTGAATTATTATGGACAGGCTACACCTTC. Translation gives CASSELLWTGYTF. J is TRBJ1-2 and V is TRBV25-1; maybe TRBD1 (5 bases). With 1 base removed from V and 8 bases from J, the gap between germline ends came to 11 bases. The CDR3 loop spans 13 amino acids. From germline, CDR1 is MGHDK and CDR2 SYGVNS.

This chain links TRBV30 with TRBJ1-4; the D is unclear. The CDR3 loop spans 16 amino acids. Germline-derived CDR1 and CDR2 are GTSNPN and SVGIG (reference sequence). Trimming removed 0 bases from V and 3 bases from J, with 14 bases in between. CDR3 protein: CAWSVSQTRPNEKLFF. CDR3 coding DNA: TGTGCCTGGAGTGTCTCACAGACCCGGCCTAATGAAAAACTGTTTTTT.

V and J are TRBV9 and TRBJ2-1; TRBD2 might be the D (5 bases). V gave up 0 bases and J gave up 9 bases, with 13 bases separating them. Germline V gene lookup returns CDR1 SGDLS and CDR2 YYNGEE. The CDR3 runs 14 residues. The CDR3 sequence is CASSVATGFGEQFF. The CDR3 nucleotides read TGTGCCAGCAGCGTAGCTACGGGGTTCGGTGAGCAGTTCTTC.

The genes are TRBV2 and TRBJ2-3; no reliable D call. The CDR3 runs to 14 residues. The V end was cut by 7 bases, the J end by 0 bases, with 11 bases between. The germline CDR1 and CDR2 sequences are SNHLY and FYNNEI. CDR3 nucleotide sequence: TGTGCCAGCAAATGGAGCCCTAGCACAGATACGCAGTATTTT. Protein product: CASKWSPSTDTQYF.